The 12 T cell receptor beta chains listed next were all sequenced from one sample in a study of T cells in narcolepsy. Clones were sequenced by immunoSEQ multiplex PCR, and TCRdb holds only the in-frame ones, with some missing. The sample carries around 26,000 clones, less than 70% recorded once. The sample comprised memory (CD45RA-) CD4+ T cells from blood. All receptors come from a human donor in good health.

CDR3 nucleotide sequence: TGCGCCAGCAGCTCGGGACTATTAGAGACCCAGTACTTC. Amino acids: CASSSGLLETQYF. The chain is built from TRBV5-1 and TRBJ2-5; 7 bases line up with TRBD2. Per the germline V gene, CDR1 is SGHRS and CDR2 is YFSETQ. V shed 3 bases, J shed 4 bases, and the junction held 3 bases outside the gene matches. This CDR3 has 13 residues. The entire variable domain, with the rest obtained from reference TRBV5-1 and TRBJ2-5, is as follows: KAGVTQTPRYLIKTRGQQVTLSCSPISGHRSVSWYQQTPGQGLQFLFEYFSETQRNKGNFPGRFSGRQFSNSRSEMNVSTLELGDSALYLCASSSGLLETQYFGPGTRLLVL.

This clone was recorded once. This rearrangement joins TRBV29-1 to TRBJ2-3; 9 bases align to TRBD2. Germline CDR1 and CDR2: SQVTM and ANQGSEA. Trimming at V came to 4 bases and at J to 1 base, leaving 6 bases not matched to a gene. CDR3 length: 15 amino acids. The CDR3 here is CSVARLAGRTDTQYF. The CDR3 DNA reads TGCAGCGTTGCCCGGCTAGCGGGACGCACAGATACGCAGTATTTT.

The J gene is TRBJ2-5, the V gene TRBV7-9, with TRBD1 identical over 8 bases. J was trimmed by 1 base and V by 0 bases; bases with no gene match: 4. This CDR3 is built from 16 residues. Germline CDR1 is SEHNR and CDR2 is FQNEAQ (reference sequence). The DNA for the CDR3 is TGTGCCAGCAGCTTAGCTGGGACAGGCACCCAAGAGACCCAGTACTTC. This sequence encodes CASSLAGTGTQETQYF.

The V gene is TRBV7-8, the J gene TRBJ1-1; weak D call: TRBD1 (5 bases). The ends were cut back, 4 bases at V and 7 bases at J, with 16 bases in the middle. The CDR3 spans 14 residues. Germline lookup yields CDR1 SGHVS and CDR2 FQNEAQ. The CDR3 region is CASSSQGVGLEAFF. For the CDR3, the DNA is TGTGCCAGCAGCTCCCAGGGAGTTGGGCTTGAAGCTTTCTTT.

The rearrangement joins TRBV6-1 to TRBJ2-7; D remains ambiguous. The V gene's germline CDR1 is MNHNS and CDR2 SASEGT. With 4 bases removed from V and 0 bases from J, the gap between germline ends came to 7 bases. The CDR3 consists of 13 residues. The CDR3 is CASSASFSYEQYF. CDR3 nucleotides: TGTGCCAGCAGTGCTTCTTTCTCCTACGAGCAGTACTTC.

This sequence joins TRBV4-3 and TRBJ1-2; 7 nucleotides agree with TRBD1. Trimming took 1 base from V and 2 from J; bases not matched to a gene: 4. Per the germline V gene, CDR1 is LGHNA and CDR2 is YSLEER. The CDR3 consists of 15 residues. Here the CDR3 DNA reads TGCGCCAGCAGCCAAGTCCAGGGGGTGAACTATGGCTACACCTTC. Amino acid sequence: CASSQVQGVNYGYTF.

The gene calls are TRBV6-1 and TRBJ2-1, with D perhaps TRBD1 or TRBD2 (6 bases each). The V gene lost 8 bases and the J gene lost 16 bases, with 27 bases spanning the gap. Germline CDR1 is MNHNS and CDR2 is SASEGT. The CDR3 contains 14 residues. CDR3 nucleotide sequence: TGTGCCAGCTCCCTCGTAGGGGGGAGGTACAGTAAATTCTTC. Translation gives CASSLVGGRYSKFF.

The table lists this clone with a few counts. The chain recombines TRBV2 with TRBJ2-1, with D perhaps matching TRBD2 (6 bases). Germline values: CDR1 SNHLY, CDR2 FYNNEI. The CDR3 length is 15 residues. Trimming cost V 3 bases and J 6 bases, with 15 bases left between them. CDR3 sequence: CASSDWQAGSNEQFF. The CDR3 DNA reads TGTGCCAGCAGTGATTGGCAGGCGGGGAGCAATGAGCAGTTCTTC.

The chain links TRBV28 to TRBJ1-6, with D possibly matching TRBD1 (6 bases). CDR1 and CDR2 from the germline V gene are MDHEN and SYDVKM. This CDR3 is built from 16 residues. V lost 5 bases and J 7 bases, leaving 18 bases between the germline ends. The CDR3 nucleotides read TGTGCCAGCAGTACGAACCTGTGGGGGCTGAATTCACCCCTCCACTTT. This sequence encodes CASSTNLWGLNSPLHF.

The gene calls are TRBV9 and TRBJ2-5; no reliable D call. The CDR3 contains 12 residues. The V end was cut by 2 bases, the J end by 7 bases, with 9 bases between. The germline V gene encodes CDR1 SGDLS and CDR2 YYNGEE. Written as DNA, the CDR3 is TGTGCCAGCAGCGTCGACTTGGGGACCCAGTACTTC. Residues: CASSVDLGTQYF. Based on the CDR3 plus reference TRBV9 and TRBJ2-5, the full variable domain is DSGVTQTPKHLITATGQRVTLRCSPRSGDLSVYWYQQSLDQGLQFLIQYYNGEERAKGNILERFSAQQFPDLHSELNLSSLELGDSALYFCASSVDLGTQYFGPGTRLLVL.

The rearrangement joins TRBV6-5 to TRBJ2-7; D gene uncertain. CDR3 length: 15 residues. Germline values: CDR1 MNHEY, CDR2 SVGAGI. Trimming shortened V by 5 bases and J by 3 bases, and 17 bases separated the two germline ends. The CDR3 loop reads CASSLITIGRYEQYF. In DNA form, the CDR3 reads TGTGCCAGCAGTCTGATTACAATCGGCCGCTACGAGCAGTACTTC.

The V call is TRBV2, the J call TRBJ2-5; 7 bases are a match to TRBD2. CDR1 is SNHLY, CDR2 FYNNEI, per germline. V lost 10 bases, J lost 2 bases, and 4 bases stayed unmatched. The length of the CDR3 is 12 residues. For the CDR3, the DNA is TGTGCCATCGGGACTACTCAAGAGACCCAGTACTTC. Its translation: CAIGTTQETQYF.